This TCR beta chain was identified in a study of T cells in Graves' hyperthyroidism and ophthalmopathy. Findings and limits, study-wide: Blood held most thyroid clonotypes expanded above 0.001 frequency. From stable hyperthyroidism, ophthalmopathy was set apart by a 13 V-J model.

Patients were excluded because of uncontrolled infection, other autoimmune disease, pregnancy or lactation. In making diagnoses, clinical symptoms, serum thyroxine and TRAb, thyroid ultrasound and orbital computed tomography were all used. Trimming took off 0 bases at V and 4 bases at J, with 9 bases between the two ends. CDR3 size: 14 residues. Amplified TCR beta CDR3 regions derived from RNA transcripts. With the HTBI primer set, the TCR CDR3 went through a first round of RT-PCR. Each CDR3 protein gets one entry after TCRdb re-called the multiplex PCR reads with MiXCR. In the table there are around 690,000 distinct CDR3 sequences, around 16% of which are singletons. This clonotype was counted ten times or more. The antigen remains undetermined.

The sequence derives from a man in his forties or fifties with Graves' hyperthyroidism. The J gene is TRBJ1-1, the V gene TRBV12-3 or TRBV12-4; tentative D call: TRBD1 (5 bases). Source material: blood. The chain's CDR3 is CASSLAPGGTEAFF. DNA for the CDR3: TGTGCCAGCAGTTTAGCCCCGGGGGGCACTGAAGCTTTCTTT.